Below, 13 T cell receptor beta chains from the same sample are listed, as sequenced in a study of blood T cell repertoires in COVID-19. Profiling relied on immunoSEQ multiplex PCR, and the TCRdb table lists in-frame clones only, not all of them. Of approximately 240,000 clones detected, 86% appear once; the ten largest clones hold 2.5% to 3.5%. The sequencing input was PBMCs or T cells enriched from blood (not recorded which). These receptors were taken from a woman between 50 and 59 years old in a cohort exposed to, infected with or recovered from COVID-19 (not recorded which).

The table lists this clone with a few counts. This chain uses TRBV5-3 with TRBJ2-7, with TRBD1 matching over 7 bases. TRBV5-3 counts as an open reading frame of uncertain function. The CDR3 is 13 residues long. V lost 5 bases to trimming and J lost 2 bases; unmatched junction nucleotides: 4. The CDR3 loop is CARSLDRAYEQYF. In DNA, the CDR3 is TGTGCCAGAAGTCTCGACAGGGCCTACGAGCAGTACTTC.

This clone was seen once. V is TRBV5-6 and J is TRBJ1-1; the match to TRBD1 covers 11 bases. CDR1 and CDR2 from the germline V gene are SGHDT and YYEEEE. The CDR3 is made up of 14 amino acids. Germline trimming cut 4 bases from V and 11 bases from J; bases unmatched to any gene: 10. The CDR3 spells CASSKIGQGAFAFF. The CDR3 DNA follows: TGTGCCAGCAGCAAAATAGGACAGGGGGCGTTCGCTTTCTTT. The full variable domain, with the rest looked up from reference TRBV5-6 and TRBJ1-1, is DAGVTQSPTHLIKTRGQQVTLRCSPKSGHDTVSWYQQALGQGPQFIFQYYEEEERQRGNFPDRFSGHQFPNYSSELNVNALLLGDSALYLCASSKIGQGAFAFFGQGTRLTVV.

The rearrangement joins TRBV16 to TRBJ1-1; D not certain. The V end lost 4 bases, the J end lost 1 base, and 7 bases lay between the germline ends. Germline V lookup: CDR1 KGHSY, CDR2 FQNENV. The CDR3 runs to 13 residues. The CDR3 region has the DNA TGTGCCAGCAGCCCCTACAGGAACACTGAAGCTTTCTTT. Its protein product is CASSPYRNTEAFF.

The J gene is TRBJ1-1, the V gene TRBV29-1; D remains ambiguous. Trimming stripped 4 bases from V and 1 base from J, with 10 bases between. CDR1 is SQVTM and CDR2 is ANQGSEA in the germline V gene. The CDR3 sequence is 13 residues long. CDR3 sequence (DNA): TGCAGCGTTGTCAGGTTGGGGAACACTGAAGCTTTCTTT. Its translation: CSVVRLGNTEAFF.

For the CDR3, the DNA is TGTGCCAGCAGCCCCGATGCGTGGGGGGAAAACACTGAAGCTTTCTTT. This sequence encodes CASSPDAWGENTEAFF. The chain joins TRBV9 to TRBJ1-1; D is perhaps TRBD1 (5 bases). The ends were cut back, 4 bases at V and 2 bases at J, with 18 bases in the middle. CDR1 is SGDLS and CDR2 is YYNGEE in the germline V gene. The CDR3 contains 16 residues.

The sample holds one count of this clone. The rearrangement uses TRBV2 and TRBJ2-1; the D gene is possibly TRBD2 (6 bases). The V and J ends lost 6 bases and 7 bases respectively, with 13 bases between them. The germline gives CDR1 SNHLY, CDR2 FYNNEI. The CDR3 sequence is 13 residues long. CDR3 coding DNA: TGTGCCAGCAGGGAGGGACGGGGGAATGAGCAGTTCTTC. It yields the protein CASREGRGNEQFF.

The rearrangement joins TRBV6-5 to TRBJ2-7, with a tentative D call TRBD1 (6 bases). The germline gives CDR1 MNHEY, CDR2 SVGAGI. The CDR3 length is 13 residues. V gave up 6 bases and J gave up 11 bases, with 20 bases separating them. Here the CDR3 reads CASRQDSLAVKYF. Here the CDR3 DNA reads TGTGCCAGCAGACAGGACAGTTTGGCGGTGAAGTACTTC.

The chain uses TRBV5-1 and TRBJ1-2; possible D gene TRBD1, 6 bases. Deletions cut 3 bases from V and 1 base from J, with 13 bases between. This CDR3 is built from 15 residues. Germline lookup yields CDR1 SGHRS and CDR2 YFSETQ. As DNA, the CDR3 is TGCGCCAGCAGCTCCCAGGGGACCCTTAACTATGGCTACACCTTC. Encoded protein: CASSSQGTLNYGYTF.

J is TRBJ2-5 and V is TRBV4-2; 9 positions match TRBD2. The CDR3 loop spans 14 amino acids. Trimming took 4 bases from V and 5 from J; bases not matched to a gene: 5. Looked up from germline, CDR1 is LGHNA and CDR2 is YNFKEQ. In nucleotides, the CDR3 is TGTGCCAGCAGCCCCGGGACTAGCCACGAGACCCAGTACTTC. Translated, it gives CASSPGTSHETQYF.

The J gene is TRBJ2-3, the V gene TRBV7-9, with D perhaps TRBD2 (5 bases). There are 15 residues in the CDR3. Germline-derived CDR1 and CDR2 are SEHNR and FQNEAQ (reference sequence). V dropped 8 bases and J dropped 2 bases, with 17 bases sitting between them. CDR3 residues: CASGLATRPTDTQYF. The CDR3 DNA sequence: TGTGCCAGCGGGTTAGCGACACGCCCCACAGATACGCAGTATTTT.

The chain uses TRBV2 and TRBJ1-1; D is unclear. V was cut by 2 bases and J by 1 base, with 8 bases left in between. The CDR3 is made up of 14 amino acids. Germline lookup yields CDR1 SNHLY and CDR2 FYNNEI. The CDR3 spells CASSERPGNTEAFF. In DNA, the CDR3 is TGTGCCAGCAGTGAACGTCCAGGGAACACTGAAGCTTTCTTT.

The chain uses TRBV19 and TRBJ1-5; the D gene is possibly TRBD1 (5 bases). Between the trimmed V and J ends, which lost 7 bases and 2 bases, there was a span of 15 bases. The CDR3 loop spans 15 amino acids. Germline V gene sequence: CDR1 LNHDA, CDR2 SQIVND (reference sequence). CDR3 protein: CASNQGHKGNQPQHF. The CDR3 nucleotides read TGTGCCAGTAATCAAGGACACAAGGGCAATCAGCCCCAGCATTTT.

V usage is TRBV12-3 or TRBV12-4 and J usage is TRBJ2-7; D possibly corresponds to TRBD1 (5 bases). The length of the CDR3 is 13 residues. V lost 4 bases and J lost 1, with 8 bases in between. CDR3 sequence reads: CASSWGASYEQYF. The DNA of the CDR3 is TGTGCCAGCAGTTGGGGCGCGTCCTACGAGCAGTACTTC.